Listed below are T cell receptor beta chains from one sample, sequenced in a study of control samples from healthy donors and cancer patients. TCRdb's copy holds only in-frame clones and misses some; the assay was immunoSEQ multiplex PCR. The sample carries about 89,000 clones, around nine tenths recorded once. The specimen sequenced was blood. These receptors originate from a man aged 30 to 45 in good health. CDR3s include the opening cysteine and the closing phenylalanine or tryptophan. The order of the fields is clone size, D gene, J gene, V gene, CDR3 DNA, CDR3 protein. D genes are given only for firm matches. Part of the rows lack a size; the others show once, few, many or a class for expanded clones.

. | . | TRBJ1-1 | TRBV7-6 | TGTGCCAGCAGCGCCGACAGGAACACTGAAGCTTTCTTT | CASSADRNTEAFF
. | TRBD1 | TRBJ2-6 | TRBV10-1 | TGCGCCAGCAGACCCCGGGACAGGGCTGAGGCTGGGGCCAACGTCCTGACTTTC | CASRPRDRAEAGANVLTF
. | TRBD2 | TRBJ2-1 | TRBV19 | TGTGCCAGTGGGACTAGCGGGGGGAATGAGCAGTTCTTC | CASGTSGGNEQFF
. | TRBD2 | TRBJ2-1 | TRBV6-5 | TGTGCCAGCAGTTCCCTAGCGGGGGGCCATGAGCAGTTCTTC | CASSSLAGGHEQFF
few | . | TRBJ2-3 | TRBV5-1 | TGCGCCAGCAGCTTTCCGGGGGACGATACGCAGTATTTT | CASSFPGDDTQYF
. | . | TRBJ2-6 | TRBV11-1 | TGTGCCAGCAGCTCTGGGGCCAACGTCCTGACTTTC | CASSSGANVLTF
. | . | TRBJ2-6 | TRBV9 | TGTGCCAGCAGCGTAGCTAGGGACTCTGGGGCCAACGTCCTGACTTTC | CASSVARDSGANVLTF
. | . | TRBJ2-2 | TRBV5-1 | TGCGCCAGCAGCTTGGAGGTAGACACCGGGGAGCTGTTTTTT | CASSLEVDTGELFF
. | . | TRBJ2-5 | TRBV3-1/TRBV3-2 | TGTGCCAGCAGCCAAGGCTCGGGGACCCAGTACTTC | CASSQGSGTQYF
. | TRBD1 | TRBJ1-1 | TRBV19 | TGTGCCAGTAGTATCCCGGGACAGGGTAACACTGAAGCTTTCTTT | CASSIPGQGNTEAFF
. | TRBD1 | TRBJ1-2 | TRBV5-1 | TGCGCCAGCAGCTCTCGAGGACAGGGGGCACCAGATGGCTACACCTTC | CASSSRGQGAPDGYTF
. | . | TRBJ2-5 | TRBV12-3/TRBV12-4 | TGTGCCAGCAGTTTAAATTTAGAGACCCAGTACTTC | CASSLNLETQYF
. | TRBD2 | TRBJ2-2 | TRBV30 | TGTGCCTGGAGTGTGCTCGGGGGGACCGGGGAGCTGTTTTTT | CAWSVLGGTGELFF
. | TRBD1 | TRBJ1-2 | TRBV18 | TGTGCCAGCTCACCACCTTCCCGGGACAGGGAGGCGGTGATCTACACCTTC | CASSPPSRDREAVIYTF
. | TRBD1 | TRBJ1-2 | TRBV6-5 | TGTGCCACTACTCAGGGGGGGCTGGTCTATGGCTACACCTTC | CATTQGGLVYGYTF
. | TRBD2 | TRBJ2-1 | TRBV9 | TGTGCCAGCAGCCCCTTTACTAGCGTCTACTACAATGAGCAGTTCTTC | CASSPFTSVYYNEQFF
. | . | TRBJ2-2 | TRBV19 | TGTGCCAGTAGTTCTCGACAGCTGAACACCGGGGAGCTGTTTTTT | CASSSRQLNTGELFF
. | . | TRBJ2-3 | TRBV6-5 | TGTGCCAGCAGTTACTTGCCCGGCTCAGATACGCAGTATTTT | CASSYLPGSDTQYF
. | . | TRBJ1-2 | TRBV24-1 | TGTGCCACCAGTGCCACAGGGCAGTATGGCTACACCTTC | CATSATGQYGYTF
. | TRBD1 | TRBJ1-4 | TRBV7-9 | TGTGCCAGCAGCTCCCCGGACAGGGATGAAAAACTGTTTTTT | CASSSPDRDEKLFF
. | TRBD1 | TRBJ2-4 | TRBV5-1 | TGCGCCAGCAGCTTGGTCCCAGGGGGTGCAAACATTCAGTACTTC | CASSLVPGGANIQYF
. | TRBD2 | TRBJ2-2 | TRBV24-1 | TGTGCCACCAGTCCCCCAGCGGGACTAAACACCGGGGAGCTGTTTTTT | CATSPPAGLNTGELFF
. | . | TRBJ1-5 | TRBV21-1 | TGTGCCAGCAACCCAGGGTTTCGGGGCAATCAGCCCCAGCATTTT | CASNPGFRGNQPQHF
. | TRBD1 | TRBJ1-4 | TRBV5-4 | TGTGCCAGCAGCCCCGGGACAGGGGGTGAAAAACTGTTTTTT | CASSPGTGGEKLFF
once | . | TRBJ2-2 | TRBV6-5 | TGTGCCAGCAGTTTACGAAACCGGGAGCTGTTTTTT | CASSLRNRELFF
. | TRBD1 | TRBJ1-4 | TRBV5-1 | TGCGCCAGCAGCCCCGAGGGACAGGGGAATGAAAAACTGTTTTTT | CASSPEGQGNEKLFF
. | . | TRBJ2-5 | TRBV27 | TGTGCCAGCAGTTTGGGACGGGGGTCCCCGGGAGAGACCCAGTACTTC | CASSLGRGSPGETQYF
. | . | TRBJ2-3 | TRBV27 | TGTGCCAGCAGTTCCCAATACCGGGACACAGATACGCAGTATTTT | CASSSQYRDTDTQYF
. | . | TRBJ2-5 | TRBV9 | TGTGCCAGCAGCGTAGCTACTAGCCGGGCAGAGACCCAGTACTTC | CASSVATSRAETQYF
. | . | TRBJ2-7 | TRBV7-9 | TGTGCCAGCAGCGGCCGGGACTTCTCCTACGAGCAGTACTTC | CASSGRDFSYEQYF
. | . | TRBJ1-5 | TRBV7-9 | TGTGCCAGCAGCTTAGCGACGGGGAATAGCAATCAGCCCCAGCATTTT | CASSLATGNSNQPQHF
. | . | TRBJ1-1 | TRBV4-1 | TGCGCCAGCAGCCAAGAGCGGGGAGGGGTCACTGAAGCTTTCTTT | CASSQERGGVTEAFF
. | TRBD1 | TRBJ1-5 | TRBV6-1 | TGTGCCAGCAGTGAGGACAGGAGTTATAGCAATCAGCCCCAGCATTTT | CASSEDRSYSNQPQHF
. | . | TRBJ2-5 | TRBV4-1 | TGCGCCAGCAGCCCTGTCCCCTACCAAGAGACCCAGTACTTC | CASSPVPYQETQYF
. | TRBD1 | TRBJ2-3 | TRBV19 | TGTGCCAGTAGTTCGACAGGGACCCCAGATACGCAGTATTTT | CASSSTGTPDTQYF
. | . | TRBJ2-3 | TRBV7-9 | TGTGCCAGCAGCAGTAGCCCCGGGGATACGCAGTATTTT | CASSSSPGDTQYF
once | TRBD1 | TRBJ1-2 | TRBV6-5 | TGTGCCAGCAGAGTGGCAGGGGGAAGCTATGGCTACACCTTC | CASRVAGGSYGYTF
. | TRBD1 | TRBJ2-5 | TRBV9 | TGTGCCAGCAGCGTAGCCGGCAACAGGGGCCAAGAGACCCAGTACTTC | CASSVAGNRGQETQYF
. | . | TRBJ1-4 | TRBV25-1 | TGTGCCAGCAGTGATCCAACAAGGGGGGGTCAAAAACTGTTTTTT | CASSDPTRGGQKLFF
. | . | TRBJ1-1 | TRBV5-4 | TGTGCCAGCAGCTATGGGGGGGAGAGCCCTGAAGCTTTCTTT | CASSYGGESPEAFF
. | TRBD1 | TRBJ1-6 | TRBV5-3 | TGTGCCAGAGGCCAACAGGGGGCTCATGGATCACCCCTCCACTTT | CARGQQGAHGSPLHF
. | . | TRBJ1-1 | TRBV6-1 | TGTGCCAGCAGTGAACGTCCCTCAACAGACGCTTTCTTT | CASSERPSTDAFF
few | TRBD2 | TRBJ2-7 | TRBV7-6 | TGTGCCAGCAGCTTAGCTGCGGGAGGCGAGCAGTACTTC | CASSLAAGGEQYF
once | . | TRBJ1-2 | TRBV3-1/TRBV3-2 | TGTGCCAGCAGCCATGGCCGGGGGCAGGATTATGGCTACACCTTC | CASSHGRGQDYGYTF
. | . | TRBJ1-1 | TRBV12-3/TRBV12-4 | TGTGCCAGCAGTCCCGAGGTCGGCACTGAAGCTTTCTTT | CASSPEVGTEAFF
. | . | TRBJ1-1 | TRBV29-1 | TGCAGCGGATACGATGGGGGGGCCACTGAAGCTTTCTTT | CSGYDGGATEAFF
. | . | TRBJ1-1 | TRBV7-9 | TGTGCCAGCAGCTCAGGGGTCCCACAGGGTTTGAACACTGAAGCTTTCTTT | CASSSGVPQGLNTEAFF
. | . | TRBJ1-2 | TRBV7-8 | TGTGCCAGCAGCGGCAGGGGTTATGGCTACACCTTC | CASSGRGYGYTF
. | . | TRBJ2-7 | TRBV12-3/TRBV12-4 | TGTGCCAGCAGTCCCCCCGGGGGCTACGAGCAGTACTTC | CASSPPGGYEQYF
. | . | TRBJ2-3 | TRBV7-8 | TGTGCCAGCAGCTTAGCGGGACCGTTAAAAGATACGCAGTATTTT | CASSLAGPLKDTQYF
. | TRBD1 | TRBJ2-2 | TRBV5-1 | TGCGCCAGCAGCTGGGGACAGACGGACGGGGAGCTGTTTTTT | CASSWGQTDGELFF
. | TRBD1 | TRBJ2-4 | TRBV10-2 | TGCGCCAGCAGTGCCGAGGGGGCAAGCATTCAGTACTTC | CASSAEGASIQYF
. | . | TRBJ2-1 | TRBV2 | TGTGCCAGCAGTGATACCCCTTTTTATGAGCAGTTCTTC | CASSDTPFYEQFF
. | . | TRBJ2-6 | TRBV5-5 | TGTGCCAGCAGCCTCGACACATTCTCTGGGGCCAACGTCCTGACTTTC | CASSLDTFSGANVLTF
. | . | TRBJ1-2 | TRBV6-1 | TGTGCCAGCAGTGAACTGGGGGAGTGGGGTGGCTACACCTTC | CASSELGEWGGYTF
. | . | TRBJ2-5 | TRBV9 | TGTGCCAGCAGCCCCGAGGGGTACCAAGAGACCCAGTACTTC | CASSPEGYQETQYF